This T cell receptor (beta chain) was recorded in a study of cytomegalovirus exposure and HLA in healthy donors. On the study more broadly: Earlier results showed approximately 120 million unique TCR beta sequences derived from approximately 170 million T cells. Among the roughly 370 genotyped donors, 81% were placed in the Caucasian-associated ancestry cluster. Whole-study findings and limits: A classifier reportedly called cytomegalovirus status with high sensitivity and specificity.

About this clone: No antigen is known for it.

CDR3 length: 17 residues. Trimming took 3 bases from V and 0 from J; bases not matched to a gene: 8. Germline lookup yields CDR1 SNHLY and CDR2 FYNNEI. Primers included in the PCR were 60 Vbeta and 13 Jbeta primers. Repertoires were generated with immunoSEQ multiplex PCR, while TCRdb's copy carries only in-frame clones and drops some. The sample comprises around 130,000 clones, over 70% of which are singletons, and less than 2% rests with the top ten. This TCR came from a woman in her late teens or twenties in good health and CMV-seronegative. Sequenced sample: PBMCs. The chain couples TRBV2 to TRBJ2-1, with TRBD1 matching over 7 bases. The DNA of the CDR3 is TGTGCCAGCAGTGAGAGGGGACAGATTAGCTCCTACAATGAGCAGTTCTTC. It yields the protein CASSERGQISSYNEQFF.